The clone carrying this T cell receptor (beta chain) has just one count. The antigen is not known. The data derive from a study of cytomegalovirus exposure and HLA in healthy donors. General study points: Within the approximately 130 validation repertoires, first-cohort TCR clusters tended to co-occur, according to a later analysis.

The CDR3 spans 15 residues. The germline CDR1 and CDR2 sequences are MDHEN and SYDVKM. The J segment lost 7 bases and the V segment lost 3 bases, leaving 9 bases of the junction unmatched. Profiled with immunoSEQ multiplex PCR; TCRdb holds only in-frame clones, not every one. The table records around 350,000 clones, around 86% of them present only once. The chain recombines TRBV28 with TRBJ2-7; 10 nucleotides agree with TRBD2. What was sequenced was PBMCs. This sequence originates from a woman aged 18-29 years in good health and CMV-seronegative. This CDR3 reads CASSFVGLAVREQYF. CDR3 sequence (DNA): TGTGCCAGCAGTTTCGTAGGACTAGCGGTCCGGGAGCAGTACTTC.